The present entry profiles one T cell receptor beta chain with its context. This sample stems from a study of T cell changes during pregnancy in multiple sclerosis. Clones were read by immunoSEQ multiplex PCR, and TCRdb kept only the in-frame ones, dropping some. The sample has about 130,000 clones, 90% to 96% seen once. The source was peripheral blood, collected after pregnancy. The source is a female donor with multiple sclerosis, enrolled in a pregnancy study.

The CDR3 region is CASSLNRGAYEQYF. In DNA form, the CDR3 reads TGTGCCAGCAGTTTAAACAGGGGAGCCTACGAGCAGTACTTC. This sequence joins TRBV28 and TRBJ2-7, with 7 bases aligning to TRBD1. CDR1 MDHEN and CDR2 SYDVKM come from the germline V gene. V trimming: 2 bases; J trimming: 2 bases; junction bases outside the gene matches: 3. The CDR3 loop spans 14 amino acids.